These T cell receptor beta chains were read from a single sample in a study of immune cell composition in non-small cell lung cancer. Assay used: immunoSEQ multiplex PCR; TCRdb lists only in-frame clones, some missing. Among several thousand clones listed, 60% to 80% were seen once. Sequencing was carried out using non-adjacent lung tissue. The source is a human donor with non-small cell lung cancer. CDR3s include the opening cysteine and the closing phenylalanine or tryptophan. Fields, in order: V gene, J gene, D gene, clone size, CDR3 DNA, CDR3 protein. The D gene is left open where the match is weak. Part of the rows lack a size; the others show once, few, many or a class for expanded clones.

TRBV6-1	TRBJ2-7	TRBD1	-	TGTGCCAGCAGTCGGGACAGCCCGAGGGACGAGCAGTACTTC	CASSRDSPRDEQYF
TRBV6-5	TRBJ2-3	-	-	TGTGCCAGCAGACACTACTCCCCCACAGATACGCAGTATTTT	CASRHYSPTDTQYF
TRBV7-9	TRBJ1-1	-	few	TGTGCCAGCAGCTCTCCTCTGAACACTGAAGCTTTCTTT	CASSSPLNTEAFF
TRBV4-2	TRBJ1-2	TRBD1	once	TGTGCCAGCAGCCATACAGGGGGATTGGACTATGGCTACACCTTC	CASSHTGGLDYGYTF
TRBV7-2	TRBJ2-5	TRBD2	-	TGTGCCAGCGCTAGCGGGCCCGAACTTGAGACCCAGTACTTC	CASASGPELETQYF
TRBV5-4	TRBJ2-7	-	-	TGTGCCAGCAGCTTGGAGGTAGCGTCCTACGAGCAGTACTTC	CASSLEVASYEQYF
TRBV19	TRBJ1-3	-	-	TGTGCCAGTAGTATATATACCGCGACAGGATTTCGGAAGAGAAACACCATATATTTT	CASSIYTATGFRKRNTIYF
TRBV27	TRBJ1-6	TRBD1	-	TGTGCCAGCAGCTGGGATGACAGGGGAAATTCACCCCTCCACTTT	CASSWDDRGNSPLHF
TRBV6-5	TRBJ2-5	-	once	TGTGCCAGCTCTGTCAGGGGCTCGGAGACCCAGTACTTC	CASSVRGSETQYF
TRBV27	TRBJ2-2	-	-	TGTGCCAGCAGTTTGCCCATTTTCGGGAGCACCGGGGAGCTGTTTTTT	CASSLPIFGSTGELFF
TRBV5-1	TRBJ2-3	-	-	TGCGCCAGCAGCTTGGGTGGGCGGCACACAGATACGCAGTATTTT	CASSLGGRHTDTQYF
TRBV11-2	TRBJ1-3	TRBD1	-	TGTGCCAGCAGCTTTGGACAGGGGGCGACGGGAAACACCATATATTTT	CASSFGQGATGNTIYF
TRBV5-5	TRBJ1-2	-	-	TGTGCCAGCAGCCCGCAGGATCGCGGCTACACCTTC	CASSPQDRGYTF
TRBV4-2	TRBJ2-3	-	once	TGTGCCAGCAGCCAAAGTTCAGATACGCAGTATTTT	CASSQSSDTQYF
TRBV28	TRBJ1-3	TRBD1	-	TGTGCCAGCAGTTTTCGGGACAGGGGACGAAACACCATATATTTT	CASSFRDRGRNTIYF
TRBV4-3	TRBJ1-2	-	-	TGCGCCAGCAGCCAGGGCGGGGGGGCGCGGAACTATGGCTACACCTTC	CASSQGGGARNYGYTF
TRBV20-1	TRBJ2-4	-	-	TGCAGTGCTAGAGAGAGGGACATTCAGTACTTC	CSARERDIQYF
TRBV6-1	TRBJ1-2	-	-	TGTGCCAGCAGACCAGCGGGCTATCGGCAGGGGGGCTACACCTTC	CASRPAGYRQGGYTF
TRBV27	TRBJ2-1	-	-	TGTGCCAGCAGTTTAGGCATCTCCTACAATGAGCAGTTCTTC	CASSLGISYNEQFF
TRBV5-1	TRBJ1-1	-	few	TGCGCCAGCAGCGAGGAACGAGGGACTGGCACTGAAGCTTTCTTT	CASSEERGTGTEAFF
TRBV5-1	TRBJ2-2	TRBD1	-	TGCGCCAGCAGATCCCCGGTGGGGACAGCGAACACCGGGGAGCTGTTTTTT	CASRSPVGTANTGELFF
TRBV6-4	TRBJ2-3	TRBD1	-	TGTGCCAGCAGTGTCGAGACAGGGAGTTGGGCGCAGTATTTT	CASSVETGSWAQYF
TRBV18	TRBJ2-3	TRBD2	once	TGTGCCAGCTCACCCGGGACTAGCGACACAGATACGCAGTATTTT	CASSPGTSDTDTQYF
TRBV7-8	TRBJ2-1	-	-	TGTGCCAGCAGCTTAGTTACGCGGGCTAGCTCCTACAATGAGCAGTTCTTC	CASSLVTRASSYNEQFF
TRBV15	TRBJ2-5	-	few	TGTGCCACCAGCAGAGATAGGGGTCCCCAGTACTTC	CATSRDRGPQYF
TRBV27	TRBJ1-2	-	-	TGTGCCAGCAGCCCCGGTCGGAACTATGGCTACACCTTC	CASSPGRNYGYTF
TRBV6-6	TRBJ2-5	-	-	TGTGCCAGCAGGACAGGTGCAGCAGAGACCCAGTACTTC	CASRTGAAETQYF
TRBV6-1	TRBJ1-5	-	-	TGTGCCAGCAGTGAAGCTGGGGGCTATAGCAATCAGCCCCAGCATTTT	CASSEAGGYSNQPQHF
TRBV7-2	TRBJ1-2	-	-	TGTGCCAGCAGCTTACGGGGGGTGAACTATGGCTACACCTTC	CASSLRGVNYGYTF
TRBV4-3	TRBJ1-3	-	-	TGCGCCAGCAGCCAAGATGCAGGACCCAGAAACACCATATATTTT	CASSQDAGPRNTIYF
TRBV30	TRBJ1-2	-	-	TGTGCCCGCGAGGGGGGGCAGTATTATGGCTACACCTTC	CAREGGQYYGYTF
TRBV7-9	TRBJ2-1	TRBD2	-	TGTGCCAGCAGCTTCGGACTAGCGGGGGACAATGAGCAGTTCTTC	CASSFGLAGDNEQFF
TRBV7-9	TRBJ2-3	-	-	TGTGCCAGCAGCTTGGTCGCGGCCACAGATACGCAGTATTTT	CASSLVAATDTQYF
TRBV28	TRBJ1-1	TRBD1	-	TGTGCCAGCAGTGGCTTGACAGGGAAGAACACTGAAGCTTTCTTT	CASSGLTGKNTEAFF
TRBV28	TRBJ1-5	-	-	TGTGCCAGCAGTTTTCACGGCGCCTACAATCAGCCCCAGCATTTT	CASSFHGAYNQPQHF
TRBV27	TRBJ2-5	-	-	TGTGCCAGCAGAACGGGACTCAGAGGCGACCAGTACTTC	CASRTGLRGDQYF
TRBV5-8	TRBJ2-7	-	-	TGTGCCAGCAGCTTGGAAATGGGCTACGAGCAGTACTTC	CASSLEMGYEQYF
TRBV7-8	TRBJ2-5	-	-	TGTGCCAGCAGCTTACCTCGGGGAGAGACCCAGTACTTC	CASSLPRGETQYF
TRBV28	TRBJ1-2	-	-	TGTGCCAGCAGCCCCAGGGTCTATGGCTACACCTTC	CASSPRVYGYTF
TRBV9	TRBJ2-7	TRBD2	-	TGTGCCAGCCTCCAGTTTAGCGGGAAGATCTACGAGCAGTACTTC	CASLQFSGKIYEQYF
TRBV28	TRBJ1-2	-	-	TGTGCCAGCAGACCACACACGGGTAGGGCAACACGGGGCTACACCTTC	CASRPHTGRATRGYTF
TRBV30	TRBJ2-5	-	-	TGTGCCTGGACCGTCGGCTCGACGGAGACCCAGTACTTC	CAWTVGSTETQYF
TRBV5-1	TRBJ2-7	TRBD2	-	TGCGCCAGCCAGCGGGACCCCACATCCTACGAGCAGTACTTC	CASQRDPTSYEQYF
TRBV11-3	TRBJ2-2	-	once	TGTGCCAGCAGCAAATCTCTTCCGGGAGACACCGGGGAGCTGTTTTTT	CASSKSLPGDTGELFF
TRBV6-1	TRBJ1-6	-	few	TGTGGCCTAGGAGAAAGTTCCTATAATTCACCCCTCCACTTT	CGLGESSYNSPLHF
TRBV19	TRBJ2-2	-	medium-sized	TGTGCCAGTAGTCTGGGAGGAGACACCGGGGAGCTGTTTTTT	CASSLGGDTGELFF
TRBV7-2	TRBJ2-3	-	-	TGTGCCAGCAGCTTAGTAGCGGCCTTCACAGATACGCAGTATTTT	CASSLVAAFTDTQYF
TRBV14	TRBJ2-7	TRBD2	-	TGTGCCAGCAGCCCACTAGCGGCCGTTAACTACGAGCAGTACTTC	CASSPLAAVNYEQYF
TRBV28	TRBJ1-6	-	-	TGTGCCAGCAGTTTATACGGGTTCTTAAAATCACCCCTCCACTTT	CASSLYGFLKSPLHF
TRBV6-5	TRBJ1-1	TRBD1	-	TGTGCCAGCACCTCCGGGACAGGCAACACTGAAGCTTTCTTT	CASTSGTGNTEAFF
TRBV27	TRBJ1-1	TRBD1	-	TGTGCCAGCAGACCGGGACAGGTGATCACTGAAGCTTTCTTT	CASRPGQVITEAFF
TRBV23-1	TRBJ1-2	-	-	TGCGCCAGCAGCGGGGGTGAGGGGACGAACTATGGCTACACCTTC	CASSGGEGTNYGYTF
TRBV15	TRBJ1-1	-	few	TGTGCCACCAGCAGAGGCCCGGGATGGGACACTGAAGCTTTCTTT	CATSRGPGWDTEAFF
TRBV5-5	TRBJ1-5	-	-	TGTGCCAGCAGCATGGGGGGAACTCTTAAACCCCAGCATTTT	CASSMGGTLKPQHF
TRBV6-5	TRBJ2-1	-	-	TGTGCCAGCAGTTACGGGGGATACAATGAGCAGTTCTTC	CASSYGGYNEQFF